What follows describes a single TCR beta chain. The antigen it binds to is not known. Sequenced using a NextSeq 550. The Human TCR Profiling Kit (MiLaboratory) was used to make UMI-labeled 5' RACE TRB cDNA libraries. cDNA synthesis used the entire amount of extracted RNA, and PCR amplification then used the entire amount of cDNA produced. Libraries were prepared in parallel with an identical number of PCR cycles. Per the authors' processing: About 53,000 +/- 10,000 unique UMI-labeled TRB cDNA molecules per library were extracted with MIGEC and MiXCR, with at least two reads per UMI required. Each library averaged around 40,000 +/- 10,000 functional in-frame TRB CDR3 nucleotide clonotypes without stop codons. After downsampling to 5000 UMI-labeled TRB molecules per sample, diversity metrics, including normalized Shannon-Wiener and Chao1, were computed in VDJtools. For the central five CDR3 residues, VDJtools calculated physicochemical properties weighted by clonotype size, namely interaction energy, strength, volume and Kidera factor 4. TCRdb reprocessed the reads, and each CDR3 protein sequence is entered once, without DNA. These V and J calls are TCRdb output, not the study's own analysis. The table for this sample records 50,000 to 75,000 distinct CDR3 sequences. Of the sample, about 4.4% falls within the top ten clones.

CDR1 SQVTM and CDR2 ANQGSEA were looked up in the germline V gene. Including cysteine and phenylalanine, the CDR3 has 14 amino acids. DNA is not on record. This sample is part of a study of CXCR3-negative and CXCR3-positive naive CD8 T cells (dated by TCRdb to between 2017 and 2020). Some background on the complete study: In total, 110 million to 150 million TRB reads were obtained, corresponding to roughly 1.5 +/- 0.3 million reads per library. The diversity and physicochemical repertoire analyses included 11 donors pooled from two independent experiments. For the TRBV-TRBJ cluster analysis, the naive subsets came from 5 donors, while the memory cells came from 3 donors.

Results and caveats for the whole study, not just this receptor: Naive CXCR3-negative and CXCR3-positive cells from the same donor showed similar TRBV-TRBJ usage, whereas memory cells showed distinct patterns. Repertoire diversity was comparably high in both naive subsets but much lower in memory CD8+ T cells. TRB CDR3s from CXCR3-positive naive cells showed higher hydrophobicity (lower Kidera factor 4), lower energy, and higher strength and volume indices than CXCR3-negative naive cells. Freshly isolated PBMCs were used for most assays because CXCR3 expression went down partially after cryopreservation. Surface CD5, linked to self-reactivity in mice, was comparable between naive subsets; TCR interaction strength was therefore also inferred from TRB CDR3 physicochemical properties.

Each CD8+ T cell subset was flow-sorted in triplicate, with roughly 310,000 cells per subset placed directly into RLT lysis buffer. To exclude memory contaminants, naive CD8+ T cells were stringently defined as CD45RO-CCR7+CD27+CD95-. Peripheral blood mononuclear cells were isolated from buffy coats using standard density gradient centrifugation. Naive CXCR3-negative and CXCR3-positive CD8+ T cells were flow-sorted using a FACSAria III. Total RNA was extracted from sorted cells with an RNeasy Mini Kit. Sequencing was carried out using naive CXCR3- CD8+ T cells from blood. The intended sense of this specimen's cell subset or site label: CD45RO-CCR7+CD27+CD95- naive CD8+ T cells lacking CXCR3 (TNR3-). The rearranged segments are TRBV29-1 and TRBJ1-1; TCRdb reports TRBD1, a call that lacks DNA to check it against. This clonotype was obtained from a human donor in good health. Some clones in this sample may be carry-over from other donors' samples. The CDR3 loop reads CSGRGGDMNTEAFF. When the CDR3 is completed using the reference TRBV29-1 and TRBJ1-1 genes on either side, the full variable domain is SAVISQKPSRDICQRGTSLTIQCQVDSQVTMMFWYRQQPGQSLTLIATANQGSEATYESGFVIDKFPISRPNLTFSTLTVSNMSPEDSSIYLCSGRGGDMNTEAFFGQGTRLTVV.